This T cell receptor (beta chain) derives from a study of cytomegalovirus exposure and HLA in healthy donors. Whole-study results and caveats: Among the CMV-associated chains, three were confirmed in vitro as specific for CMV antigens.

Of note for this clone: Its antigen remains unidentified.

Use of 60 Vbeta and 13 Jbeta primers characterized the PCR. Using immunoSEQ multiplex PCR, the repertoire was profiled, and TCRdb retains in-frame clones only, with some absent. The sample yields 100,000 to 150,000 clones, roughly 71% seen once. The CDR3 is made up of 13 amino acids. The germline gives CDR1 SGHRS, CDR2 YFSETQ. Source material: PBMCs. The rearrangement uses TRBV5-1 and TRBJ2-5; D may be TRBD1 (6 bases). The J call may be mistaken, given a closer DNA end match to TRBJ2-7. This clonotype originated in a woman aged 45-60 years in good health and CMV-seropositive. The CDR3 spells CASRGQNSYEQYF. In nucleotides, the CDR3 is TGCGCCAGCAGGGGACAAAACTCCTACGAGCAGTACTTC.